The 19 T cell receptor beta chains presented below share a single source sample, sequenced in a study of control samples from healthy donors and cancer patients. Method: immunoSEQ multiplex PCR; TCRdb's copy keeps in-frame clones and lacks some. There are over 100,000 clones in the sample; 90% occur only once, and roughly 4% lies in the top ten. Sequencing used blood. These TCRs come from a human donor in good health. The donor label of this sample is uncertain.

A single count supports this clone. The chain carries TRBV7-2 and TRBJ2-7; 8 bases map to TRBD1. Germline V gene lookup returns CDR1 SGHTA and CDR2 FQGNSA. Trimming cost V 2 bases and J 5 bases; bases outside gene matches: 17. The CDR3 contains 18 residues. The CDR3 DNA reads as TGTGCCAGCAGCTTAAACCCCTTCCCTGACAGGGGTTTTGACGAGCAGTACTTC. Translating it yields CASSLNPFPDRGFDEQYF.

The rearrangement uses TRBV11-2 and TRBJ2-5; 8 bases agree with TRBD2. V trimming: 2 bases; J trimming: 5 bases; junction bases outside the gene matches: 10. CDR1 and CDR2 (germline): SGHAT, FQNNGV. The CDR3 has 16 residues. As DNA, the CDR3 is TGTGCCAGCAGCTTATTTTGGCGGGGGGCCGGTGAGACCCAGTACTTC. Its protein is CASSLFWRGAGETQYF.

This chain connects TRBV5-1 to TRBJ2-5; D unclear. Germline V CDR1 and CDR2: SGHRS, YFSETQ. The CDR3 has 12 amino acids. Between the trimmed V and J ends, which lost 2 bases and 0 bases, there was a span of 2 bases. The CDR3 nucleotides read TGCGCCAGCAGCTTTGACCAAGAGACCCAGTACTTC. Translating it yields CASSFDQETQYF.

This sequence joins TRBV10-3 and TRBJ2-5; 9 bases are a match to TRBD2. J was trimmed by 5 bases and V by 6 bases; bases with no gene match: 13. Germline V CDR1 and CDR2: ENHRY, SYGVKD. CDR3 length equals 16 residues. The CDR3 here is CAISAGTSQVGETQYF. The CDR3 nucleotides read TGTGCCATCAGCGCCGGGACTAGCCAGGTTGGGGAGACCCAGTACTTC.

This chain connects TRBV9 to TRBJ2-3; 8 bases are shared with TRBD2. The CDR3 is 16 residues long. Looked up from germline, CDR1 is SGDLS and CDR2 is YYNGEE. V shed 4 bases and J 2 bases; nucleotides not matched to a gene: 9. The CDR3 DNA is TGTGCCAGCAGCCAATACTTTAGCGGGGACACAGATACGCAGTATTTT. Translation: CASSQYFSGDTDTQYF.

V usage is TRBV6-5 and J usage is TRBJ2-7, with 7 nucleotides matching TRBD1. J was trimmed by 3 bases and V by 6 bases; bases with no gene match: 11. Germline V gene data show CDR1 as MNHEY and CDR2 as SVGAGI. The CDR3 has 15 residues. CDR3 bases: TGTGCCAGCAGCACAACCGGGACAGTGTTCTACGAGCAGTACTTC. Its translation is CASSTTGTVFYEQYF.

With regard to this clone: Other nucleotide sequences from this sample produce the same CDR3. The V call is TRBV19, the J call TRBJ1-2; D is ambiguous. The CDR3 is made up of 12 amino acids. V lost 2 bases to trimming and J lost 5 bases, with 6 bases between them. Germline-derived CDR1 and CDR2 are LNHDA and SQIVND (reference sequence). The CDR3 DNA is TGTGCCAGTAGTATACGGACGTATGGCTACACCTTC. This translates into CASSIRTYGYTF.

V usage is TRBV9 and J usage is TRBJ2-3; possible D gene TRBD1, 5 bases. Trimming took 2 bases from V and 0 from J, leaving 16 bases between them. In germline, CDR1 is SGDLS, CDR2 YYNGEE. The CDR3 consists of 17 residues. DNA of the CDR3: TGTGCCAGCAGCGTTGTGACAGAAGAGAAAAGCACAGATACGCAGTATTTT. It specifies CASSVVTEEKSTDTQYF.

The chain has TRBV24-1 and TRBJ1-1; D possibly corresponds to TRBD1 (6 bases). V was shortened by 4 bases and J by 1 base, with 12 bases between the two germline ends. Germline values: CDR1 KGHDR, CDR2 SFDVKD. CDR3 length: 15 amino acids. The CDR3 spells CATSDHRAGNTEAFF. The CDR3 nucleotides are TGTGCCACCAGTGACCACAGGGCGGGGAACACTGAAGCTTTCTTT.

The CDR3 nucleotides are TGTGCCAGCTCACCAAACAGGGGGAGGGAGCAGTTCTTC. This sequence encodes CASSPNRGREQFF. The chain has TRBV18 and TRBJ2-1; 8 bases map to TRBD1. V gave up 2 bases and J gave up 10 bases; unmatched junction bases: 4. This CDR3 has 13 amino acids. CDR1 is KGHSH, CDR2 LQKENI, per germline.

This chain uses TRBV12-3 or TRBV12-4 with TRBJ1-2, with D uncertain. CDR3 length: 13 residues. The V end lost 5 bases, the J end lost 4 bases, and 11 bases lay between the germline ends. The CDR3 region is CASSPLLGYGYTF. The CDR3 DNA reads TGTGCCAGCAGTCCGCTATTAGGCTATGGCTACACCTTC.

V is TRBV12-3 or TRBV12-4 and J is TRBJ1-1; no clear D. This CDR3 has 11 amino acids. The V and J ends lost 4 bases and 8 bases respectively, with 8 bases between them. CDR3 loop: CASSYGTEAFF. The CDR3 nucleotides read TGTGCCAGCAGTTACGGTACCGAAGCTTTCTTT.

The V and J genes are TRBV2 and TRBJ2-3, with unresolved D. The CDR3 runs to 14 residues. Trimming stripped 7 bases from V and 2 bases from J, with 13 bases between. Germline-derived CDR1 and CDR2 are SNHLY and FYNNEI. The CDR3 sequence: CASIPRLYTDTQYF. CDR3 DNA: TGTGCCAGCATCCCGCGACTCTACACAGATACGCAGTATTTT.

J is TRBJ2-7 and V is TRBV28; 10 positions agree with TRBD1. V lost 1 base, J lost 2 bases, and 8 bases stayed unmatched. Germline CDR1 is MDHEN and CDR2 is SYDVKM. The length of the CDR3 is 17 residues. In nucleotides, the CDR3 is TGTGCCAGCAGTTTATTGGCGGGGACAGGGGAGGCCTACGAGCAGTACTTC. Translation gives CASSLLAGTGEAYEQYF.

This chain uses TRBV12-3 or TRBV12-4 with TRBJ1-1; D not certain. Trimming shortened V by 2 bases and J by 1 base, and 5 bases separated the two germline ends. The CDR3 consists of 13 residues. The CDR3 sequence is CASSLNRNTEAFF. CDR3 coding DNA: TGTGCCAGCAGTTTAAACAGGAACACTGAAGCTTTCTTT.

Concerning this clone itself: Its ends do not fully match the called genes, so a read error is possible. CDR3: CAWSFGHDSETLFF. In DNA form, the CDR3 reads TGTGCCTGGAGCTTCGGACATGACTCTGAAACACTGTTTTTT. This chain connects TRBV30 to TRBJ1-4, with D perhaps TRBD1 (5 bases). The CDR3 length is 14 residues. Germline assignment: CDR1 GTSNPN and CDR2 SVGIG (reference sequence).

J is TRBJ2-5 and V is TRBV7-9; either TRBD1 or TRBD2 may supply D (5 bases each). Germline V lookup: CDR1 SEHNR, CDR2 FQNEAQ (reference sequence). The CDR3 is made up of 14 amino acids. Trimming took off 5 bases at V and 2 bases at J, with 12 bases between the two ends. The CDR3 sequence is CASSDPGPQETQYF. DNA of the CDR3: TGTGCCAGCAGCGATCCGGGACCGCAAGAGACCCAGTACTTC.

The chain uses TRBV11-3 and TRBJ2-1; D may be TRBD1 (6 bases). This CDR3 contains 15 residues. The ends were cut back, 5 bases at V and 1 base at J, with 12 bases in the middle. The germline gives CDR1 SGHNT, CDR2 YENEEA. The DNA for the CDR3 is TGTGCCAGCAGCAGAGGACAGTCTTCCTACAATGAGCAGTTCTTC. This gives the protein CASSRGQSSYNEQFF.

This clone was observed once. The chain links TRBV6-5 to TRBJ1-6; no clear D. V was clipped by 5 bases and J by 1 base, with 6 bases between them. Germline-derived CDR1 and CDR2 are MNHEY and SVGAGI. The CDR3 sequence is 14 residues long. CDR3 sequence (DNA): TGTGCCAGCAGTCAGCTGTCCTATAATTCACCCCTCCACTTT. Translation gives CASSQLSYNSPLHF.